This T cell receptor beta chain was sequenced for a study of T cells in Graves' hyperthyroidism and ophthalmopathy. Many counts were recorded for this clonotype. The antigen is unknown. It was RNA transcripts that yielded the amplified TCR beta CDR3 regions. First-round RT-PCR of the TCR CDR3 relied on the HTBI primer set. MiXCR, run by TCRdb on the multiplex PCR reads, gives a single entry per CDR3 protein. This sample has about 480,000 distinct CDR3 sequences, with approximately 15% found just once. Study-level results: Stable hyperthyroidism was told apart from ophthalmopathy by a model built on 13 V-J features. Blood shared most expanded thyroid clonotypes above 0.001.

Diagnoses used clinical symptoms, serum thyroxine and TRAb, thyroid ultrasound and orbital computed tomography. The clonotype comes from a woman aged 18 to 35 with Graves' hyperthyroidism. Material: blood.

The CDR3 region is CASGPLAVVVDTQYF. CDR3 DNA: TGTGCTAGTGGTCCACTAGCGGTAGTCGTGGATACGCAGTATTTT. The rearrangement joins TRBV12-5 to TRBJ2-3; 8 bases match TRBD2. The trim removed 5 bases at V and 6 bases at J, leaving 10 bases unmatched. CDR1 and CDR2 (germline): LGHNT, FRNRAP. The CDR3 totals 15 residues.